This T cell receptor (beta chain) was retrieved from a study of blood T cell repertoires in COVID-19. Study at large: There were acute and convalescent COVID-19 samples, and they came from the United States, Italy and Spain.

Original handling: By means of reference gene primer amplification, nucleated cell counts were estimated. Repertoires were generated with immunoSEQ multiplex PCR, while TCRdb's copy carries only in-frame clones and drops some. V and J calls and clone size are copied from that table; D and trimming were computed from the DNA. The sample records 150,000 to 200,000 clones, roughly 80% being singletons. V lost 2 bases to trimming and J lost 1 base; unmatched junction nucleotides: 6. The CDR3 is 16 amino acids. CDR1 and CDR2 from the germline V gene are LNHNV and YYDKDF (reference sequence). The sample comprised PBMCs or T cells enriched from blood (not recorded which). The chain combines TRBV15 with TRBJ2-3; 7 bases match TRBD2. This receptor was taken from a man in his sixties who had been exposed to COVID-19. CDR3 residues: CATSRKRGEGTDTQYF. DNA of the CDR3: TGTGCCACCAGCAGAAAACGGGGGGAGGGCACAGATACGCAGTATTTT.